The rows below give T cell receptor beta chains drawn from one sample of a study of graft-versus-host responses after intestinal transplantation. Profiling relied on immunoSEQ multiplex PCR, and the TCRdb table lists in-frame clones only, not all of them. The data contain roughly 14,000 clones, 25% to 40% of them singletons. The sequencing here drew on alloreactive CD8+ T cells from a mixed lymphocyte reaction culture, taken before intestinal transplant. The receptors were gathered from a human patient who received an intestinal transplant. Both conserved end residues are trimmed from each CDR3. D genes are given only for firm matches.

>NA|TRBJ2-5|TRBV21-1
ASSKAPGESEETQY
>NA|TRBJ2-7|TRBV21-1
ASSKTYVTDEQY
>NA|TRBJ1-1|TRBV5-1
ASSLVLGATEAF
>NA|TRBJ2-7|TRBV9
ASSVGAQGFNFYEQY
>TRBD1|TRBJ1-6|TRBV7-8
ASSLTPGQGNSPLH
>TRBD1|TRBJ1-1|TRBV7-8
ASSLGPALGTGDAF
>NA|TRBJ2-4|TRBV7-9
ASSLVTAAKNIQY
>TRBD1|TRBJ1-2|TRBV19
ASSIWQGANYGYT
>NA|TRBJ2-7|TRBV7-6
ASSTPPESSKYEQY
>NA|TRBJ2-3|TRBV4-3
ASAEGRSNTDTQY
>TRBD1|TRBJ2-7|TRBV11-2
ASSPGTGDYEQY
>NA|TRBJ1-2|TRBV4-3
ASSQGSGDHGYT
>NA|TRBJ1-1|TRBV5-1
ASSLTGNEAF
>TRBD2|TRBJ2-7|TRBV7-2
ASSSPTGVAGGLYDEQY
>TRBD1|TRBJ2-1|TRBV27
ASSFTGALGFGEQF
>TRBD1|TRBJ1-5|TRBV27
ASSRGTGGNQPQH
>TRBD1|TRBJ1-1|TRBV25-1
ASSEYGTALNTEAF
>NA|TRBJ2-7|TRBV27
ASSSLGGTRGYEQY
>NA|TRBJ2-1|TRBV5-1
ASSLPTVPYNEQF
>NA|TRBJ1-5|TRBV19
ASSPGRVGNQPQH
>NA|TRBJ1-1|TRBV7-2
ASSLGPYVNTEAF
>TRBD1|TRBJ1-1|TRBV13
ASSTQTGISTEAF
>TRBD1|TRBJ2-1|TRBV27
ASSLGTGGREQF
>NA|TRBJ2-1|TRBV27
ASSLGLEYNEQF
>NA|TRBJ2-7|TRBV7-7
ASSLYDSPTYEQY
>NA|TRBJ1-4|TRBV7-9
ASGGARGEKLF
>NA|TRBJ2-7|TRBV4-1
ASSEGGGPPYEQY
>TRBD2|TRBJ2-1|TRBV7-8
ASSPPPEAGGHYNEQF
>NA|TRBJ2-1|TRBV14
ASSQEGAAYNEQF
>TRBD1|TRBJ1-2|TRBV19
ASSTRDREANYGYT